The entry that follows covers one T cell receptor (beta chain) sequence. The assay was immunoSEQ multiplex PCR, and TCRdb's table has in-frame clones only and misses some. There are around 40,000 clones in the sample; less than 90% occur only once, and about an eighth lies in the top ten. The data belong to a study of OX40 agonist ivuxolimab in advanced cancers. The CDR3 extends over 15 amino acids. Germline loops: CDR1 SGHDN, CDR2 FVKESK. V lost 1 base and J lost 3, with 10 bases in between. Source: CD4+ or CD8+ T cells sorted from blood, taken in a trial of the OX40 agonist ivuxolimab. The genes are TRBV14 and TRBJ1-3; D is unclear. This receptor was obtained from an adult with an advanced solid tumor such as melanoma, head and neck, liver or kidney cancer. The CDR3 bases are TGTGCCAGCAGCCAAGGGTATGCTGGTGGAAACACCATATATTTT. Its translation is CASSQGYAGGNTIYF.